The 21 T cell receptor beta chains reported below all come from one sample, sequenced in a study of shared T cell receptors in the human thymus. Profiled with immunoSEQ multiplex PCR; TCRdb holds only in-frame clones, not every one. The sample has approximately 400,000 clones, roughly 94% seen once; the top ten hold approximately 0.018%. The sample comprised thymocytes. Receptors were obtained from a human donor.

This chain joins TRBV6-5 and TRBJ2-7; D remains ambiguous. The CDR3 spans 15 residues. Trimming removed 6 bases at V and 0 bases at J, with 15 bases between. Germline CDR1 reads MNHEY; CDR2 reads SVGAGI. Written as DNA, the CDR3 is TGTGCCAGCAGACCACAGCGCAAGGGCTCCTACGAGCAGTACTTC. This translates into CASRPQRKGSYEQYF.

The gene calls are TRBV10-3 and TRBJ2-3; TRBD1 is a possible D gene (6 bases). The CDR3 totals 15 residues. The ends were cut back, 0 bases at V and 6 bases at J, with 13 bases in the middle. The germline gives CDR1 ENHRY, CDR2 SYGVKD. CDR3 protein: CAISESGRGEDTQYF. The CDR3 region has the DNA TGTGCCATCAGTGAGTCCGGCAGGGGAGAGGATACGCAGTATTTT.

This clone is a singleton in its sample. The chain carries TRBV7-9 and TRBJ2-1, with D possibly called TRBD1 or TRBD2 (5 bases each). Trimming left V 5 bases short and J 8 bases short, with 10 bases between. The CDR3 length is 12 residues. Germline CDR1 reads SEHNR; CDR2 reads FQNEAQ (reference sequence). CDR3 in DNA: TGTGCCAGCAGCCGGGACCACCATGAGCAGTTCTTC. Amino acid sequence: CASSRDHHEQFF.

The J gene is TRBJ2-1, the V gene TRBV30; 15 bases fit TRBD2. The germline V gene encodes CDR1 GTSNPN and CDR2 SVGIG (reference sequence). This CDR3 is 17 amino acids long. The V gene end was trimmed by 0 bases and the J gene end by 9 bases; junction bases not matched to a gene: 9. CDR3: CAWSVRGGLAGGGEQFF. The DNA for the CDR3 is TGTGCCTGGAGTGTACGAGGAGGACTAGCGGGAGGGGGTGAGCAGTTCTTC.

The chain carries TRBV4-3 and TRBJ2-3; TRBD2 aligns across 11 bases. Germline values: CDR1 LGHNA, CDR2 YSLEER. The CDR3 has 16 amino acids. After removal of 4 bases from V and 0 bases from J, the junction contained 3 bases not matched to a gene. The CDR3 spells CASSPRLAGSTDTQYF. The CDR3 nucleotides read TGCGCCAGCAGCCCGAGACTAGCGGGGAGCACAGATACGCAGTATTTT.

This chain links TRBV19 with TRBJ1-2; 7 nucleotides match TRBD1. Germline trimming cut 5 bases from V and 3 bases from J; bases unmatched to any gene: 6. The CDR3 consists of 14 residues. CDR1 and CDR2 (germline): LNHDA, SQIVND (reference sequence). The CDR3 spells CASSLWGTDYGYTF. As DNA, the CDR3 is TGTGCCAGTAGTCTTTGGGGGACAGACTATGGCTACACCTTC.

The gene calls are TRBV5-1 and TRBJ2-3; tentatively, D is TRBD2 (6 bases). V shed 0 bases and J shed 1 base, with 15 bases lying between them. Per the germline V gene, CDR1 is SGHRS and CDR2 is YFSETQ. This CDR3 comprises 17 residues. The CDR3 nucleotides are TGCGCCAGCAGCTTGGTCGGGCGGGATAGGGGCACAGATACGCAGTATTTT. Translating it yields CASSLVGRDRGTDTQYF.

This rearrangement joins TRBV25-1 to TRBJ2-7; D ambiguous. V dropped 4 bases and J dropped 2 bases, with 6 bases sitting between them. CDR1 is MGHDK and CDR2 is SYGVNS in the germline V gene. This CDR3 is built from 12 residues. DNA of the CDR3: TGTGCCAGCAGTGGGATTACCTACGAGCAGTACTTC. It codes for CASSGITYEQYF.

This chain uses TRBV9 with TRBJ1-2; D remains unclear. This CDR3 is 15 amino acids long. Trimming pared 0 bases from V and 6 bases from J, leaving 15 bases between. Germline V lookup: CDR1 SGDLS, CDR2 YYNGEE. CDR3 in DNA: TGTGCCAGCAGCGTAGCTGAACAGTACTTGGATGGCTACACCTTC. Its translation is CASSVAEQYLDGYTF. The full variable domain, with the rest looked up from reference TRBV9 and TRBJ1-2, is DSGVTQTPKHLITATGQRVTLRCSPRSGDLSVYWYQQSLDQGLQFLIQYYNGEERAKGNILERFSAQQFPDLHSELNLSSLELGDSALYFCASSVAEQYLDGYTFGSGTRLTVV.

This chain connects TRBV19 to TRBJ2-7, with D maybe TRBD1 (5 bases). Germline V lookup: CDR1 LNHDA, CDR2 SQIVND (reference sequence). The CDR3 has 14 residues. V was cut by 5 bases and J by 4 bases, with 15 bases left in between. In DNA form, the CDR3 reads TGTGCCAGTAGTTCCCGATCAGGGTTTTACGAGCAGTACTTC. Amino acid sequence: CASSSRSGFYEQYF.

The V and J genes are TRBV14 and TRBJ2-1; TRBD2 matches at 11 bases. The V gene end was trimmed by 0 bases and the J gene end by 9 bases; junction bases not matched to a gene: 31. This CDR3 spans 24 amino acids. CDR1 is SGHDN, CDR2 FVKESK, per germline. For the CDR3, the DNA is TGTGCCAGCAGCCAAGAAACTCCGGGACAGGGAACCCCGACGATAGCGGGAGGGACTGGTGAGCAGTTCTTC. This gives the protein CASSQETPGQGTPTIAGGTGEQFF.

This clone has just a few counts. The chain combines TRBV7-9 with TRBJ2-1; no reliable D call. V was cut by 8 bases and J by 4 bases, with 6 bases left in between. The CDR3 contains 11 residues. CDR1 is SEHNR, CDR2 FQNEAQ, per germline (reference sequence). DNA of the CDR3: TGTGCCAGCGGGCAGTACAATGAGCAGTTCTTC. This codes for CASGQYNEQFF. The entire variable domain, with the rest obtained from reference TRBV7-9 and TRBJ2-1, is as follows: DTGVSQNPRHKITKRGQNVTFRCDPISEHNRLYWYRQTLGQGPEFLTYFQNEAQLEKSRLLSDRFSAERPKGSFSTLEIQRTEQGDSAMYLCASGQYNEQFFGPGTRLTVL.

This chain joins TRBV5-4 and TRBJ2-7; 10 bases are shared with TRBD1. Per germline, CDR1 SGHNT and CDR2 YYREEE (reference sequence). Trimming at V came to 4 bases and at J to 1 base, leaving 5 bases not matched to a gene. CDR3 length: 15 amino acids. As DNA, the CDR3 is TGTGCCAGCAGCGCGAGGACAGGGGGGTCCTACGAGCAGTACTTC. Translating gives CASSARTGGSYEQYF. The whole variable domain, filled in from reference TRBV5-4 and TRBJ2-7, reads ETGVTQSPTHLIKTRGQQVTLRCSSQSGHNTVSWYQQALGQGPQFIFQYYREEENGRGNFPPRFSGLQFPNYSSELNVNALELDDSALYLCASSARTGGSYEQYFGPGTRLTVT.

The rearrangement joins TRBV6-5 to TRBJ2-1, with D possibly TRBD2 on 5 matching bases. V shed 2 bases and J shed 4 bases, with 12 bases lying between them. CDR3 length: 15 amino acids. The germline V gene encodes CDR1 MNHEY and CDR2 SVGAGI. CDR3 region: CASSYVASSYNEQFF. Written as DNA, the CDR3 is TGTGCCAGCAGTTACGTGGCTAGCAGTTACAATGAGCAGTTCTTC.

This clone is a singleton in its sample. The rearrangement uses TRBV5-1 and TRBJ1-2, with no clear D. The CDR3 is 17 amino acids. V was pared by 1 base and J by 0 bases, with 16 bases between. Germline V gene sequence: CDR1 SGHRS, CDR2 YFSETQ. CDR3 region: CASSLSRVYAANYGYTF. CDR3 bases: TGCGCCAGCAGCTTGTCTCGGGTTTATGCTGCTAACTATGGCTACACCTTC. Drawing the rest from reference TRBV5-1 and TRBJ1-2, the complete variable domain is KAGVTQTPRYLIKTRGQQVTLSCSPISGHRSVSWYQQTPGQGLQFLFEYFSETQRNKGNFPGRFSGRQFSNSRSEMNVSTLELGDSALYLCASSLSRVYAANYGYTFGSGTRLTVV.

This sequence joins TRBV28 and TRBJ2-1, with 11 bases matching TRBD2. Germline loops: CDR1 MDHEN, CDR2 SYDVKM. The CDR3 extends over 15 amino acids. With 5 bases clipped from V and 4 bases from J, the junction kept 4 bases outside the gene matches. The CDR3 loop reads CASSAGTSGYNEQFF. For the CDR3, the DNA is TGTGCCAGCAGTGCCGGGACTAGCGGTTACAATGAGCAGTTCTTC. Drawing the rest from reference TRBV28 and TRBJ2-1, the complete variable domain is DVKVTQSSRYLVKRTGEKVFLECVQDMDHENMFWYRQDPGLGLRLIYFSYDVKMKEKGDIPEGYSVSREKKERFSLILESASTNQTSMYLCASSAGTSGYNEQFFGPGTRLTVL.

The chain recombines TRBV18 with TRBJ2-3; 7 nucleotides line up with TRBD2. Trimming removed 4 bases from V and 1 base from J; junction bases left unmatched: 11. Germline CDR1 KGHSH, CDR2 LQKENI. The CDR3 loop spans 17 amino acids. CDR3 amino acids: CASSHGWVSGRTDTQYF. CDR3 in DNA: TGTGCCAGCTCACACGGCTGGGTTAGCGGGCGCACAGATACGCAGTATTTT.

Only a few counts were recorded for this clone. The rearrangement links TRBV6-6 to TRBJ1-1; D not resolved. The ends were cut back, 4 bases at V and 4 bases at J, with 7 bases in the middle. The CDR3 length is 12 residues. Germline V gene sequence: CDR1 MNHNY, CDR2 SVGAGI (reference sequence). The CDR3 DNA is TGTGCCAGCAGTTTTGGGAGCACTGAAGCTTTCTTT. As protein: CASSFGSTEAFF.

The V and J genes are TRBV4-1 and TRBJ2-7, with TRBD2 identical over 12 bases. There are 21 residues in the CDR3. Germline values: CDR1 MGHRA, CDR2 YSYEKL. V lost 0 bases to trimming and J lost 0 bases; unmatched junction nucleotides: 15. This CDR3 reads CASSQECLWASGRESSYEQYF. CDR3 DNA: TGCGCCAGCAGCCAAGAGTGCTTGTGGGCTAGCGGGAGGGAAAGCTCCTACGAGCAGTACTTC.

The V gene is TRBV27, the J gene TRBJ2-7, with TRBD2 matching over 9 bases. This CDR3 is 15 amino acids long. With V trimmed by 0 bases and J by 3 bases, 3 bases remained unmatched. CDR1 MNHEY and CDR2 SMNVEV come from the germline V gene (reference sequence). CDR3 residues: CASSLSPTSGYEQYF. DNA of the CDR3: TGTGCCAGCAGTTTATCCCCGACTAGCGGCTACGAGCAGTACTTC.

The chain links TRBV2 to TRBJ2-3; D is ambiguous. The CDR3 totals 12 residues. V shed 7 bases and J shed 3 bases, with 8 bases lying between them. Germline-derived CDR1 and CDR2 are SNHLY and FYNNEI. CDR3 bases: TGTGCCAGCAAAGGGAATACAGATACGCAGTATTTT. Amino acid sequence: CASKGNTDTQYF. Together with reference TRBV2 and TRBJ2-3, the CDR3 gives the full variable domain: EPEVTQTPSHQVTQMGQEVILRCVPISNHLYFYWYRQILGQKVEFLVSFYNNEISEKSEIFDDQFSVERPDGSNFTLKIRSTKLEDSAMYFCASKGNTDTQYFGPGTRLTVL.